This entry is about one T cell receptor beta chain. Antigen unknown. One end of the junction varies from germline; a read error may be responsible. CDR1 is SSHAT, CDR2 FNYEAQ, per germline (reference sequence). This CDR3 has 14 residues. The data are from a study of graft-versus-host responses after intestinal transplantation. The study, taken as a whole, reports: Declines in HvG clones occurring early post-transplant were associated with peak circulating GvH clone levels.

TCRdb's table, derived via immunoSEQ multiplex PCR, lists solely in-frame clones and lacks some. The data hold more than 65,000 clones, with under 95% observed a single time. The sequenced sample was unstimulated CD8+ T cells sorted from spleen or lymph node cells, obtained before transplant. The chain carries TRBV7-7 and TRBJ2-7; D tentatively fits TRBD1 or TRBD2 (7 bases each). This clonotype was sampled from a human donor who was the organ donor for an intestinal transplant. DNA for the CDR3: TGTGCTAGCAGCTTAGGGAGGGGGCCCTACGAGCAGTACTTC. Protein: CASSLGRGPYEQYF.